Listed below are T cell receptor beta chains from one sample, sequenced in a study of T cell repertoires in cytomegalovirus infection. What these receptors recognize is not known. TCRdb redid the calling of the reads with MiXCR, one entry per CDR3 protein. The sample consists of nearly 700,000 distinct CDR3 sequences, around 31% of them appearing once. The sample here was cultured PBMCs, taken from culture after CMV antigen stimulation. The receptors come from a human donor in good health (CMV status not recorded). Some clones in this sample may be carry-over from other donors' samples. Both conserved end residues are part of each CDR3. The order of the fields is D gene, J gene, clone size, V gene, CDR3 protein, CDR3 DNA. The D gene is left open where the match is weak. A clone size is listed for some rows: how often the clone was seen (once, few, many), or a class if it is expanded.

D gene: -; J gene: TRBJ2-5; clone size: many; V gene: TRBV7-8; CDR3 protein: CASSLGVRGQETQYF; CDR3 DNA: TGTGCCAGCAGCTTAGGGGTCCGAGGCCAAGAGACCCAGTACTTC
D gene: -; J gene: TRBJ1-6; clone size: -; V gene: TRBV28; CDR3 protein: CASSPPTTIGPLHF; CDR3 DNA: TGTGCCAGCAGTCCTCCGACGACTATAGGTCCCCTCCACTTT
D gene: -; J gene: TRBJ2-1; clone size: -; V gene: TRBV6-5; CDR3 protein: CASSRRGGEPYNEQFF; CDR3 DNA: TGTGCCAGCAGCCGGAGAGGAGGGGAGCCTTACAATGAGCAGTTCTTC
D gene: TRBD1; J gene: TRBJ2-7; clone size: -; V gene: TRBV5-1; CDR3 protein: CASSWTGTGNYEQYF; CDR3 DNA: TGCGCCAGCAGCTGGACCGGGACAGGGAACTACGAGCAGTACTTC
D gene: -; J gene: TRBJ1-4; clone size: few; V gene: TRBV7-9; CDR3 protein: CASTAGGTGEKLFF; CDR3 DNA: TGTGCCAGCACCGCGGGGGGGACCGGGGAAAAACTGTTTTTT
D gene: TRBD2; J gene: TRBJ2-3; clone size: many; V gene: TRBV7-8; CDR3 protein: CASSPRIAGGPSADTQYF; CDR3 DNA: TGTGCCAGCAGCCCCCGGATAGCGGGAGGGCCCTCGGCAGATACGCAGTATTTT
D gene: -; J gene: TRBJ2-5; clone size: few; V gene: TRBV10-3; CDR3 protein: CAISESQGLETQYF; CDR3 DNA: TGTGCCATCAGTGAGTCACAGGGCTTAGAGACCCAGTACTTC
D gene: TRBD2; J gene: TRBJ2-5; clone size: few; V gene: TRBV6-2/TRBV6-3; CDR3 protein: CASSYPFGTSDVQETQYF; CDR3 DNA: TGTGCCAGCAGTTACCCCTTTGGGACTAGCGACGTACAAGAGACCCAGTACTTC
D gene: -; J gene: TRBJ2-3; clone size: -; V gene: TRBV12-3/TRBV12-4; CDR3 protein: CASSLPLRAGAFTDTQYF; CDR3 DNA: TGTGCCAGCAGTTTGCCCTTACGGGCAGGGGCCTTCACAGATACGCAGTATTTT
D gene: TRBD2; J gene: TRBJ2-5; clone size: few; V gene: TRBV4-2; CDR3 protein: CASSQDLAGGGTDQETQYF; CDR3 DNA: TGTGCCAGCAGCCAAGATTTAGCGGGCGGAGGAACAGACCAAGAGACCCAGTACTTC
D gene: TRBD2; J gene: TRBJ2-7; clone size: many; V gene: TRBV7-2; CDR3 protein: CASSLAASGSPPHEQYF; CDR3 DNA: TGTGCCAGCAGCTTAGCGGCTAGCGGGAGTCCACCCCACGAGCAGTACTTC
D gene: -; J gene: TRBJ1-2; clone size: -; V gene: TRBV19; CDR3 protein: CATSNWGNYGYTF; CDR3 DNA: TGTGCCACCTCCAACTGGGGGAACTATGGCTACACCTTC
D gene: -; J gene: TRBJ2-2; clone size: -; V gene: TRBV11-2; CDR3 protein: CASSLTDTGELFF; CDR3 DNA: TGTGCCAGCAGCTTGACGGACACCGGGGAGCTGTTTTTT
D gene: -; J gene: TRBJ2-5; clone size: -; V gene: TRBV19; CDR3 protein: CASKTEETQYF; CDR3 DNA: TGTGCCAGTAAAACAGAAGAGACCCAGTACTTC
D gene: TRBD1; J gene: TRBJ2-7; clone size: few; V gene: TRBV5-1; CDR3 protein: CASSPISGQGHYEQYF; CDR3 DNA: TGCGCCAGCAGCCCGATTTCGGGACAGGGTCACTACGAGCAGTACTTC
D gene: TRBD1; J gene: TRBJ2-5; clone size: -; V gene: TRBV27; CDR3 protein: CASSSTGVPETQYF; CDR3 DNA: TGTGCCAGCAGTTCGACAGGGGTCCCGGAGACCCAGTACTTC
D gene: TRBD2; J gene: TRBJ2-1; clone size: -; V gene: TRBV7-2; CDR3 protein: CASSSLLGGGAYNEQFF; CDR3 DNA: TGTGCCAGCAGCTCCCTCCTGGGCGGGGGGGCGTACAATGAGCAGTTCTTC